This TCR beta chain was observed in a study of T cell responses to AZD1222 COVID-19 vaccine. Whole-study findings and limits: Breadth and depth of Spike-specific TCRs rose after two AZD1222 doses.

Germline lookup yields CDR1 SEHNR and CDR2 FQNEAQ (reference sequence). CDR3 length: 13 residues. V was trimmed by 7 bases and J by 3 bases, leaving 13 bases between them. Sequencing was performed with immunoSEQ multiplex PCR; in TCRdb, only in-frame clones are kept and a portion is missing. This table has tens of thousands of clones, more than 75% appearing once. Worth noting for this clone: The antigen is not known.

Sequenced material: peripheral blood, taken on day 0 of MenACWY control vaccination. This TCR derives from an adult in good health. This chain links TRBV7-9 with TRBJ2-7; no definite D call. The CDR3 DNA reads as TGTGCCAGCAAATTCGGTTCCAGCTACGAGCAGTACTTC. Residues: CASKFGSSYEQYF. Full variable domain (rest looked up from reference TRBV7-9 and TRBJ2-7): DTGVSQNPRHKITKRGQNVTFRCDPISEHNRLYWYRQTLGQGPEFLTYFQNEAQLEKSRLLSDRFSAERPKGSFSTLEIQRTEQGDSAMYLCASKFGSSYEQYFGPGTRLTVT.